This T cell receptor beta chain derives from a study of blood T cell repertoires in COVID-19. The protocol was immunoSEQ multiplex PCR, while the TCRdb copy is restricted to in-frame clones and leaves out a portion. The sample shows some 120,000 clones, around 89% of them seen only once. V gave up 2 bases and J gave up 0 bases, with 14 bases separating them. The CDR3 runs 17 residues. In germline, CDR1 is MDHEN, CDR2 SYDVKM. The clonotype was recovered from a man between 65 and 85 years old with active or convalescent COVID-19. The chain joins TRBV28 to TRBJ1-5; D may be TRBD1 (5 bases). Sequences were obtained from peripheral blood. The CDR3 DNA sequence: TGTGCCAGCAGTTTACCCCTGGCAGGGTTTAGCAATCAGCCCCAGCATTTT. This encodes CASSLPLAGFSNQPQHF.